The T cell receptor beta chain under discussion was sequenced for a study of regulatory T cells in long-lasting Graves disease. Broader study findings: It was peripheral blood alone, not thyroid tissue, that was studied.

This clonotype occurred many times. No antigen is known for it. Sequencing libraries for TCR beta were prepared with iRepertoire HTBI primers and Arm-PCR of CDR3 regions. Original processing methods: From all samples, identification returned 14 TRBJ and approximately 67 TRBV segments. TCRdb re-derived calls from the multiplex PCR reads in MiXCR, one entry per CDR3 protein. These V and J calls are TCRdb output, not the study's own analysis. The data hold about 440,000 distinct CDR3 sequences, with about 15% observed a single time. CDR1 and CDR2 from the germline V gene are SGHDT and YYEEEE. With V trimmed by 0 bases and J by 0 bases, 4 bases remained unmatched. The CDR3 has 16 residues. Time point in this sample: newly diagnosed GD, antithyroid drugs for less than 3 months. Generation of the TCR library employed RNA extracted from PBMCs. American Thyroid Association guidelines were used to diagnose Graves' disease.

These same records also appear under a second study, on T cells in Graves' hyperthyroidism and ophthalmopathy. Turning to that study: Primed by the HTBI set, a first-round RT-PCR was run on the TCR CDR3.

The sequence was collected from a woman between 25 and 40 years old with Graves disease. The rearrangement uses TRBV5-6 and TRBJ2-3; TRBD2 aligns across 7 bases. The sequencing used peripheral blood mononuclear cells (PBMCs), collected at new diagnosis, from a patient treated with antithyroid drugs. The CDR3 sequence: CASSLGFSGSTDTQYF. In DNA form, the CDR3 reads TGTGCCAGCAGCTTGGGGTTTAGCGGGAGCACAGATACGCAGTATTTT. The whole variable domain, filled in from reference TRBV5-6 and TRBJ2-3, reads DAGVTQSPTHLIKTRGQQVTLRCSPKSGHDTVSWYQQALGQGPQFIFQYYEEEERQRGNFPDRFSGHQFPNYSSELNVNALLLGDSALYLCASSLGFSGSTDTQYFGPGTRLTVL.